These 2 T cell receptor beta chains were sequenced from one sample in a study of OX40 agonist ivuxolimab in advanced cancers. Libraries were prepared by immunoSEQ multiplex PCR; TCRdb keeps only in-frame clonotypes and omits some of them. Of roughly 91,000 clones listed, approximately 90% are singletons. This specimen consisted of CD4+ or CD8+ T cells sorted from blood, obtained in a trial of the OX40 agonist ivuxolimab. These receptors were taken from an adult with an advanced solid tumor such as melanoma, head and neck, liver or kidney cancer.

The chain recombines TRBV29-1 with TRBJ2-3; 9 nucleotides match TRBD2. Germline assignment: CDR1 SQVTM and CDR2 ANQGSEA. The CDR3 runs 12 residues. V gave up 7 bases and J gave up 4 bases; unmatched junction bases: 3. The CDR3 sequence: CSGQRGADTQYF. As DNA, the CDR3 is TGCAGCGGCCAGCGGGGGGCAGATACGCAGTATTTT.

The rearrangement joins TRBV2 to TRBJ2-7; TRBD2 might be the D (6 bases). Germline V CDR1 and CDR2: SNHLY, FYNNEI. Trimming stripped 1 base from V and 5 bases from J, with 12 bases between. The CDR3 is made up of 14 amino acids. The DNA for the CDR3 is TGTGCCAGCAGTGAAGGGGGGAGGAAGAACGAGCAGTACTTC. Residues: CASSEGGRKNEQYF. The full variable domain, with the rest looked up from reference TRBV2 and TRBJ2-7, is EPEVTQTPSHQVTQMGQEVILRCVPISNHLYFYWYRQILGQKVEFLVSFYNNEISEKSEIFDDQFSVERPDGSNFTLKIRSTKLEDSAMYFCASSEGGRKNEQYFGPGTRLTVT.